What follows are 11 T cell receptor beta chains derived from one specimen sequenced in a study of CD8 T cells in Susac syndrome. Random-hexamer reverse transcription was applied to about 0.5 to 1 ug RNA. TCRdb reprocessed the immunoSEQ multiplex PCR reads via MiXCR and lists one record per CDR3 protein. The profile shows roughly 180,000 distinct CDR3 sequences, approximately 94% of them singletons. Sequencing was performed on CD4+ T cells from PBMCs. Receptor source: a human donor in good health.

The J gene is TRBJ1-2, the V gene TRBV14, with D tentatively TRBD1 (6 bases). CDR1 SGHDN and CDR2 FVKESK come from the germline V gene. The CDR3 contains 15 residues. V shed 1 base and J shed 6 bases, with 15 bases lying between them. CDR3 residues: CASSQVAGEFHGYTF. In nucleotides, the CDR3 is TGTGCCAGCAGCCAAGTCGCAGGGGAATTCCATGGCTACACCTTC.

This chain links TRBV9 with TRBJ2-3; D tentatively reads TRBD1 or TRBD2 (5 bases each). Trimming cost V 4 bases and J 3 bases, with 12 bases left between them. This CDR3 has 14 amino acids. CDR1 is SGDLS, CDR2 YYNGEE, per germline. CDR3 amino acids: CASSRGDRTDTQYF. As DNA, the CDR3 is TGTGCCAGCAGCCGGGGAGACAGAACAGATACGCAGTATTTT.

This clonotype has a single count. CDR3 protein: CACRDQPQHF. In DNA form, the CDR3 reads TGTGCCTGTAGGGATCAGCCCCAGCATTTT. The chain joins TRBV21-1 to TRBJ1-5. TRBV21-1 constitutes a pseudogene. This CDR3 is 10 amino acids long.

The rearrangement links TRBV15 to TRBJ2-7; D is ambiguous. Trimming removed 1 base at V and 9 bases at J, with 13 bases between. CDR1 and CDR2 (germline): LNHNV, YYDKDF (reference sequence). The CDR3 has 13 amino acids. The CDR3 loop is CATSRGIPGWQYF. DNA of the CDR3: TGTGCCACCAGCAGAGGGATCCCGGGCTGGCAGTACTTC.

The rearrangement uses TRBV6-5 and TRBJ2-1; either TRBD1 or TRBD2 may fit D (7 bases each). Trimming pared 4 bases from V and 6 bases from J, leaving 22 bases between. Germline loops: CDR1 MNHEY, CDR2 SVGAGI. The CDR3 has 17 amino acids. Written as DNA, the CDR3 is TGTGCCAGCAGTTCGACAGGGTCCGGCGGGAGAGGCAATGAGCAGTTCTTC. Translation: CASSSTGSGGRGNEQFF.

This clonotype was detected only once. CDR3 DNA: TGCAGCGTTGAGTGGACAGGGGACGGCTACACCTTC. This sequence encodes CSVEWTGDGYTF. The rearrangement links TRBV29-1 to TRBJ1-2, with TRBD1 matching 9 bases. Germline V gene lookup returns CDR1 SQVTM and CDR2 ANQGSEA. Losses at the gene ends were 3 bases for V and 8 bases for J; bases not matched to a gene: 4. The CDR3 is made up of 12 amino acids.

This clonotype was recorded once. This chain joins TRBV30 and TRBJ1-3; D unresolved. CDR3 length: 14 residues. The germline gives CDR1 GTSNPN, CDR2 SVGIG (reference sequence). V lost 3 bases to trimming and J lost 0 bases, with 9 bases between them. The CDR3 nucleotides read TGTGCCTGGAGGGTCAGACTCTCTGGAAACACCATATATTTT. Translation: CAWRVRLSGNTIYF.

This chain joins TRBV18 and TRBJ2-3, with D perhaps matching TRBD2 (6 bases). V lost 6 bases and J lost 3, with 22 bases in between. The CDR3 has 17 residues. CDR1 is KGHSH and CDR2 is LQKENI in the germline V gene. The CDR3 sequence: CASSPNPPQGLTDTQYF. The DNA for the CDR3 is TGTGCCAGCTCCCCAAATCCCCCCCAGGGACTTACAGATACGCAGTATTTT.

The rearrangement links TRBV3-1 to TRBJ2-5; D perhaps matches TRBD1 (6 bases). The CDR3 consists of 15 residues. Germline CDR1 and CDR2: LGHDT and YNNKEL (reference sequence). V lost 0 bases and J 9 bases, leaving 17 bases between the germline ends. CDR3 protein: CASSQDLTGTRPQYF. CDR3 DNA: TGTGCCAGCAGCCAAGATCTCACAGGGACAAGACCCCAGTACTTC.

The CDR3 protein is CASSFTGLKGAGEQFF. The CDR3 DNA reads as TGTGCCAGCAGCTTTACAGGACTAAAAGGGGCGGGTGAGCAGTTCTTC. This sequence joins TRBV7-9 and TRBJ2-1; perhaps TRBD2 as D (6 bases). The CDR3 has 16 residues. Between the trimmed V and J ends, which lost 3 bases and 9 bases, there was a span of 21 bases. Germline V lookup: CDR1 SEHNR, CDR2 FQNEAQ (reference sequence). Full variable domain (rest looked up from reference TRBV7-9 and TRBJ2-1): DTGVSQNPRHKITKRGQNVTFRCDPISEHNRLYWYRQTLGQGPEFLTYFQNEAQLEKSRLLSDRFSAERPKGSFSTLEIQRTEQGDSAMYLCASSFTGLKGAGEQFFGPGTRLTVL.

This sequence joins TRBV18 and TRBJ2-6; no clear D gene. Trimming pared 1 base from V and 0 bases from J, leaving 7 bases between. This CDR3 has 16 residues. Germline V gene data show CDR1 as KGHSH and CDR2 as LQKENI. CDR3 residues: CASSPQGSSGANVLTF. For the CDR3, the DNA is TGTGCCAGCTCACCACAGGGATCCTCTGGGGCCAACGTCCTGACTTTC.